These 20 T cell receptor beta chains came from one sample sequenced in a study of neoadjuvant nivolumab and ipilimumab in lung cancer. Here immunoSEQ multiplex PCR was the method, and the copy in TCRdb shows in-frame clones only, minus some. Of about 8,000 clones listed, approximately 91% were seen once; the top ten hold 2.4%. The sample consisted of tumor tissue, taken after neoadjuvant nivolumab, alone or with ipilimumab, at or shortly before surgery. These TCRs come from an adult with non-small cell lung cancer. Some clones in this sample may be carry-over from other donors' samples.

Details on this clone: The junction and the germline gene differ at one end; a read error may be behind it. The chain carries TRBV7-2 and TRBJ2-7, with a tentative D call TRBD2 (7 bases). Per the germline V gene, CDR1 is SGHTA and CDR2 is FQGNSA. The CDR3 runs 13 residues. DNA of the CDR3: TGTGCCAGCAGCTTAACCCCGGGGGCGGGAGTGAACTTC. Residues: CASSLTPGAGVNF.

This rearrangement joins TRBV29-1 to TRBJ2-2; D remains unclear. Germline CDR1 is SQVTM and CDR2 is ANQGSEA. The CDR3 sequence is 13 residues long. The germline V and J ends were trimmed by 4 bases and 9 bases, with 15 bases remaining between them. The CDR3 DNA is TGCAGCGTTGCCATCGGACCTACCCGGGAGCTGTTTTTT. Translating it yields CSVAIGPTRELFF.

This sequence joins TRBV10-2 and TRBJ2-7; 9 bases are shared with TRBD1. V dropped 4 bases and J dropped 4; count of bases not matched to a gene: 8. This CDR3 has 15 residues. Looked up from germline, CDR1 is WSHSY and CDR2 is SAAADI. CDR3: CASSGPGQGGYEQYF. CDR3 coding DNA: TGCGCCAGCAGTGGACCGGGACAGGGAGGGTACGAGCAGTACTTC.

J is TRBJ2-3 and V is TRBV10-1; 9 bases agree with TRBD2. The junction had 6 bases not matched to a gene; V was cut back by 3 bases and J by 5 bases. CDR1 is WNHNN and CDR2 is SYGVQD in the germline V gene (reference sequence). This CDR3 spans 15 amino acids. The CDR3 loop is CASSELAGGVDTQYF. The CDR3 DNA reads TGCGCCAGCAGTGAACTTGCGGGAGGGGTAGATACGCAGTATTTT.

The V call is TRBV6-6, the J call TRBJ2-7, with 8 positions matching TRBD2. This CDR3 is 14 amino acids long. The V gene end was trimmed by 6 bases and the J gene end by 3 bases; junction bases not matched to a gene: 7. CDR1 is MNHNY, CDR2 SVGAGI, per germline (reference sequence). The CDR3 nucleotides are TGTGCCAGCAGCCCCGGGACTAGGAACTACGAGCAGTACTTC. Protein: CASSPGTRNYEQYF.

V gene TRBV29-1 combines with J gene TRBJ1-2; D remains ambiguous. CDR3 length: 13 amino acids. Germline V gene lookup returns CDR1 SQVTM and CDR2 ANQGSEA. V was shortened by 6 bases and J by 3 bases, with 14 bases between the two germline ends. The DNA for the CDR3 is TGCAGCGTCCGGGTAGGGCTTGACTATGGCTACACCTTC. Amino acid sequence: CSVRVGLDYGYTF.

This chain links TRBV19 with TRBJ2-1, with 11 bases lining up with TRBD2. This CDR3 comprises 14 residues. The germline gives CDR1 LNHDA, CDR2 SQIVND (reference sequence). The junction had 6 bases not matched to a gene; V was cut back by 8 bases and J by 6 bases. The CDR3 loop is CASRLAGMINEQFF. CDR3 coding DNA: TGTGCCAGTCGACTAGCGGGAATGATCAATGAGCAGTTCTTC.

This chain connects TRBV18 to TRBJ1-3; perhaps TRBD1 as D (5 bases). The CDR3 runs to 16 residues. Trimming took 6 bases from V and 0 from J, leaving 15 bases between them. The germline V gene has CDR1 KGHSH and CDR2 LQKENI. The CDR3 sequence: CASSPDTGFSGNTIYF. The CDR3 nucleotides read TGTGCCAGCTCTCCGGACACGGGCTTCTCTGGAAACACCATATATTTT.

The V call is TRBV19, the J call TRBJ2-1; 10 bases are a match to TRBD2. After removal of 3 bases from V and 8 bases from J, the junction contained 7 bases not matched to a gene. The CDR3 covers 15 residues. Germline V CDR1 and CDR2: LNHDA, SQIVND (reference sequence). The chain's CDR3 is CASSILAGASYEQFF. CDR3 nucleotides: TGTGCCAGTAGTATCCTAGCGGGAGCGTCGTATGAGCAGTTCTTC.

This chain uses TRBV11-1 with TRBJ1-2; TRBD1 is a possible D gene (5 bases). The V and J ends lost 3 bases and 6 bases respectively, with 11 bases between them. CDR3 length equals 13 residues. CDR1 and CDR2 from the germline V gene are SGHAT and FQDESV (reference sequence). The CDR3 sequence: CASSFGRGNGYTF. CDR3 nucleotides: TGTGCCAGCAGCTTCGGAAGGGGTAATGGCTACACCTTC.

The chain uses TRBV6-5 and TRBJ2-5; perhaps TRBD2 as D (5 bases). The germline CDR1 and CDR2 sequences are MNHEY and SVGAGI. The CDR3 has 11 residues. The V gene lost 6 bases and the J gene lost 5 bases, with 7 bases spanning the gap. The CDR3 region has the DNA TGTGCCAGCAGCCCGGGGGAGACCCAGTACTTC. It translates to CASSPGETQYF.

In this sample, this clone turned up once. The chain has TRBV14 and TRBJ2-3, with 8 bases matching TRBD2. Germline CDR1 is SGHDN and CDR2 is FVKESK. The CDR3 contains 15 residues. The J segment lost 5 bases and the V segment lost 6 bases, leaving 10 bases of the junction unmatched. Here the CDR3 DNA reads TGTGCCAGCAGTCTGGGACTAGGAGAGGTAGATACGCAGTATTTT. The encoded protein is CASSLGLGEVDTQYF. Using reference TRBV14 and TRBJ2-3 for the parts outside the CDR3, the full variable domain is EAGVTQFPSHSVIEKGQTVTLRCDPISGHDNLYWYRRVMGKEIKFLLHFVKESKQDESGMPNNRFLAERTGGTYSTLKVQPAELEDSGVYFCASSLGLGEVDTQYFGPGTRLTVL.

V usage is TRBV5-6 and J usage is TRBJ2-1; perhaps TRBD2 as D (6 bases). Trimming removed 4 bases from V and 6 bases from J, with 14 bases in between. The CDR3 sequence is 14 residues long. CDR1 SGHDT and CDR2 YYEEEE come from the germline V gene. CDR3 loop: CASSLTGLFNEQFF. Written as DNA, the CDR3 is TGTGCCAGCAGCCTGACGGGACTTTTCAATGAGCAGTTCTTC.

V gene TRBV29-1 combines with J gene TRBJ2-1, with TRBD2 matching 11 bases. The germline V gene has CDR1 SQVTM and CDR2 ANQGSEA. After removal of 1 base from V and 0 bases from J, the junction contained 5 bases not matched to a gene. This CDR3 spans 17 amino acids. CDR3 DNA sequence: TGCAGCGTTGAAGGCGTAGGGACTAGCGGCTCCTACAATGAGCAGTTCTTC. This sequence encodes CSVEGVGTSGSYNEQFF.

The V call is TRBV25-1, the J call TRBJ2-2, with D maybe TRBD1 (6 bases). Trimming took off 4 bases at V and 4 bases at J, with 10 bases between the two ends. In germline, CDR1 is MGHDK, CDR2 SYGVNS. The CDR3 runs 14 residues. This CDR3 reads CASSGTRGTGELFF. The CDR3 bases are TGTGCCAGCAGTGGTACCAGGGGCACCGGGGAGCTGTTTTTT.

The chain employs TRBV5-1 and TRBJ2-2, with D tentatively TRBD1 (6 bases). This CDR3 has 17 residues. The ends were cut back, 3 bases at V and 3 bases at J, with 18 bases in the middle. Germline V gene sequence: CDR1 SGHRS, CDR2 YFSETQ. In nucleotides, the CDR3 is TGCGCCAGCAGCTCCGAACCCAACAGGGTGGACACCGGGGAGCTGTTTTTT. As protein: CASSSEPNRVDTGELFF.

The CDR3 region is CASSLERGLEAFF. CDR3 nucleotides: TGTGCCAGCAGCTTAGAACGGGGGCTTGAAGCTTTCTTT. The J gene is TRBJ1-1, the V gene TRBV11-2; TRBD1 is a possible D gene (6 bases). Trimming shortened V by 0 bases and J by 7 bases, and 9 bases separated the two germline ends. CDR1 is SGHAT and CDR2 is FQNNGV in the germline V gene. The CDR3 totals 13 residues. Together with reference TRBV11-2 and TRBJ1-1, the CDR3 gives the full variable domain: EAGVAQSPRYKIIEKRQSVAFWCNPISGHATLYWYQQILGQGPKLLIQFQNNGVVDDSQLPKDRFSAERLKGVDSTLKIQPAKLEDSAVYLCASSLERGLEAFFGQGTRLTVV.

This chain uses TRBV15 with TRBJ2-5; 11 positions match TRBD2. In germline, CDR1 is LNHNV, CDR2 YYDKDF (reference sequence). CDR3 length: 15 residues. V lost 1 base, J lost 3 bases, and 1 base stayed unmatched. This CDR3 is CATSRGSGREETQYF. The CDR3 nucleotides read TGTGCCACCAGCAGAGGTAGCGGGAGGGAAGAGACCCAGTACTTC.

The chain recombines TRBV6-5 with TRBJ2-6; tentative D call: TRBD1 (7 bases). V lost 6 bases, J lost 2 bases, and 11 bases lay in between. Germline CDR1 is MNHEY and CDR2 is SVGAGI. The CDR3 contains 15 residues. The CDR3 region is CASRDRRAGANVLTF. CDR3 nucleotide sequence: TGTGCCAGCAGGGACAGGAGGGCTGGGGCCAACGTCCTGACTTTC.

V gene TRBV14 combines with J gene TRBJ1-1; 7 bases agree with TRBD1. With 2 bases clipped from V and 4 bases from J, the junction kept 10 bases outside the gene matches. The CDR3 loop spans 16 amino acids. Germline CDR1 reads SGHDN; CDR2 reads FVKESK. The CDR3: CASSQLRRQGSTEAFF. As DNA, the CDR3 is TGTGCCAGCAGCCAACTCCGGAGACAGGGATCCACTGAAGCTTTCTTT.